The entry below gives a single T cell receptor beta chain sequence along with its context. TCRdb ran MiXCR on the RT-PCR reads and lists one entry per CDR3 protein. Of about 700,000 distinct CDR3 sequences listed, 11% to 15% are singletons. The CDR3 runs 12 residues. Germline CDR1 and CDR2: LNHDA and SQIVND (reference sequence). V lost 7 bases to trimming and J lost 2 bases, with 8 bases between them. The receptor comes from a female donor in good health, serving as a healthy control. Material for sequencing was memory CD4+ T cells from blood. This rearrangement joins TRBV19 to TRBJ1-1; D is unclear. Here the CDR3 reads CASNVDNTEAFF. The CDR3 nucleotides are TGTGCCAGTAACGTCGATAACACTGAAGCTTTCTTT.